Below are 15 T cell receptor beta chains sequenced from a single sample in a study of cytomegalovirus exposure and HLA in healthy donors. The data were produced by immunoSEQ multiplex PCR, yet TCRdb's version contains in-frame clones alone and is incomplete. The sample yields 110,000 to 150,000 clones, 90% to 95% seen once. The material sequenced was PBMCs. Receptors were obtained from a man younger than 35 in good health and CMV-seronegative.

The chain carries TRBV5-4 and TRBJ2-2; D might be TRBD1 (6 bases). The CDR3 runs 17 residues. Germline V gives CDR1 SGHNT, CDR2 YYREEE (reference sequence). Between the trimmed V and J ends, which lost 0 bases and 5 bases, there was a span of 17 bases. CDR3 in DNA: TGTGCCAGCAGCTTGGAGCCGGACAGAATTAATACCGGGGAGCTGTTTTTT. Its protein is CASSLEPDRINTGELFF.

J is TRBJ1-5 and V is TRBV29-1; D remains unclear. Germline loops: CDR1 SQVTM, CDR2 ANQGSEA. V lost 5 bases, J lost 2 bases, and 7 bases lay in between. The CDR3 contains 12 residues. The CDR3 coding sequence is TGCAGCGTTTCCCAGGGCAATCAGCCCCAGCATTTT. As protein: CSVSQGNQPQHF.

The chain links TRBV7-6 to TRBJ2-2, with D possibly matching TRBD1 (6 bases). Germline-derived CDR1 and CDR2 are SGHVS and FNYEAQ. V was clipped by 5 bases and J by 4 bases, with 20 bases between them. The CDR3 extends over 17 amino acids. DNA for the CDR3: TGTGCCAGCAGCCTACGACAGGCGCCCTCAGGCACCGGGGAGCTGTTTTTT. Amino acid sequence: CASSLRQAPSGTGELFF.

This chain joins TRBV6-6 and TRBJ2-2; TRBD1 matches at 8 bases. Losses at the gene ends were 10 bases for V and 4 bases for J; bases not matched to a gene: 5. The CDR3 is made up of 13 amino acids. Germline CDR1 reads MNHNY; CDR2 reads SVGAGI (reference sequence). DNA of the CDR3: TGTGCCACCAACCAGGGGGCCACCGGGGAGCTGTTTTTT. The encoded protein is CATNQGATGELFF.

The chain carries TRBV10-3 and TRBJ2-5, with D possibly being TRBD1 (5 bases). The germline V gene encodes CDR1 ENHRY and CDR2 SYGVKD. The CDR3 spans 14 residues. The V gene lost 0 bases and the J gene lost 2 bases, with 7 bases spanning the gap. The CDR3 region is CAISESGLQETQYF. The CDR3 nucleotides read TGTGCCATCAGTGAGTCGGGGCTACAAGAGACCCAGTACTTC.

The chain is built from TRBV7-6 and TRBJ1-1, with 7 bases fitting TRBD1. CDR1 is SGHVS and CDR2 is FNYEAQ in the germline V gene. V shed 5 bases and J 4 bases; nucleotides not matched to a gene: 7. This CDR3 is built from 14 residues. CDR3 amino acids: CASSLQGRGTEAFF. The CDR3 bases are TGTGCCAGCAGCCTACAGGGGAGAGGCACTGAAGCTTTCTTT.

The chain couples TRBV27 to TRBJ1-5; TRBD1 agrees at 7 bases. The CDR3 is 13 amino acids. Germline trimming cut 5 bases from V and 5 bases from J; bases unmatched to any gene: 3. The germline CDR1 and CDR2 sequences are MNHEY and SMNVEV (reference sequence). CDR3 loop: CASSNRGHQPQHF. The CDR3 DNA reads as TGTGCCAGCAGTAACAGGGGCCATCAGCCCCAGCATTTT.

On this clone itself: Just one base apart from a much larger clone, this may be a read error. V gene TRBV5-1 combines with J gene TRBJ1-1; perhaps TRBD1 as D (6 bases). The V gene's germline CDR1 is SGHRS and CDR2 YFSETQ. V lost 4 bases to trimming and J lost 1 base, with 8 bases between them. CDR3 size: 13 residues. In nucleotides, the CDR3 is TGCGCCAGCAGCAAGACAGGGAACACTGAAGCTTTCTTT. Translation: CASSKTGNTEAFF.

The V and J genes are TRBV5-1 and TRBJ2-2; maybe TRBD1 (7 bases). Trimming took 0 bases from V and 0 from J, leaving 9 bases between them. Germline V lookup: CDR1 SGHRS, CDR2 YFSETQ. There are 16 residues in the CDR3. This CDR3 is CASSLGGTANTGELFF. The DNA for the CDR3 is TGCGCCAGCAGCTTGGGCGGGACAGCGAACACCGGGGAGCTGTTTTTT.

The V and J genes are TRBV27 and TRBJ1-3, with 7 nucleotides matching TRBD1. Losses at the gene ends were 0 bases for V and 5 bases for J; bases not matched to a gene: 4. The length of the CDR3 is 15 residues. CDR1 and CDR2 (germline): MNHEY, SMNVEV (reference sequence). Written as DNA, the CDR3 is TGTGCCAGCAGTTTATCTGAAGGGGGCAGAAACACCATATATTTT. Translation gives CASSLSEGGRNTIYF.

The chain couples TRBV30 to TRBJ1-2; D is uncertain. CDR3 length: 11 residues. Per the germline V gene, CDR1 is GTSNPN and CDR2 is SVGIG (reference sequence). V lost 2 bases and J lost 4, with 5 bases in between. The CDR3 here is CAWSRSYGYTF. Written as DNA, the CDR3 is TGTGCCTGGAGTCGTAGCTATGGCTACACCTTC.

The V and J genes are TRBV9 and TRBJ2-1, with 9 bases matching TRBD2. The germline CDR1 and CDR2 sequences are SGDLS and YYNGEE. Trimming took 0 bases from V and 7 from J; bases not matched to a gene: 8. This CDR3 has 16 amino acids. This CDR3 reads CASSVALREGRNEQFF. CDR3 nucleotide sequence: TGTGCCAGCAGCGTAGCTTTGCGGGAGGGCAGAAATGAGCAGTTCTTC.

This chain uses TRBV9 with TRBJ1-1, with D possibly TRBD1 on 5 matching bases. This CDR3 is built from 13 residues. V lost 0 bases and J lost 7, with 10 bases in between. The germline V gene encodes CDR1 SGDLS and CDR2 YYNGEE. Here the CDR3 reads CASSVAQGGEAFF. Written as DNA, the CDR3 is TGTGCCAGCAGCGTAGCGCAGGGAGGTGAAGCTTTCTTT.

V and J are TRBV19 and TRBJ2-1, with D hard to call. CDR1 is LNHDA, CDR2 SQIVND, per germline (reference sequence). The V gene lost 5 bases and the J gene lost 2 bases, with 13 bases spanning the gap. The CDR3 runs to 15 residues. In DNA, the CDR3 is TGTGCCAGTAGTCCTAACGGAGCCCCCTACAATGAGCAGTTCTTC. Translating it yields CASSPNGAPYNEQFF.

The chain has TRBV14 and TRBJ1-4, with a tentative D call TRBD1 (6 bases). Trimming cost V 4 bases and J 6 bases, with 33 bases left between them. Germline V lookup: CDR1 SGHDN, CDR2 FVKESK. The CDR3 is 21 residues long. The DNA of the CDR3 is TGTGCCAGCAGCCTCATTGGGGGCTCCGGGACACGAGCCGTGGGGGATGAAAAACTGTTTTTT. It yields the protein CASSLIGGSGTRAVGDEKLFF.